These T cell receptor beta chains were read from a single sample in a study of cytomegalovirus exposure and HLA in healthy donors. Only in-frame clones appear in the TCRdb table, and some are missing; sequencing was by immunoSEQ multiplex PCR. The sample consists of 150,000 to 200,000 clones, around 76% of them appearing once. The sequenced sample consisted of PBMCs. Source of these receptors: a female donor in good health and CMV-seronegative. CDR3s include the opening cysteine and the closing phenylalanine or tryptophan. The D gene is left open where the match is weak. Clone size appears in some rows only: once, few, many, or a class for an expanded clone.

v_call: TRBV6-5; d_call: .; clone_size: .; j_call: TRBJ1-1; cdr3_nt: TGTGCCAGCAGTTACTCGACGGGGGGATGGACTGAAGCTTTCTTT; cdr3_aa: CASSYSTGGWTEAFF
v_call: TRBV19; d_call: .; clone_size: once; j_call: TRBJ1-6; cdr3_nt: TGTGCCAGTAGTGGTACAGCCTCTTCTTTAAATTCACCCCTCCACTTT; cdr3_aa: CASSGTASSLNSPLHF
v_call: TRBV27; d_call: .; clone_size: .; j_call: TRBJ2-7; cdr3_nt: TGTGCCAGCAGGCCCAGGGGTCCCTCCTACGAGCAGTACTTC; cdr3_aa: CASRPRGPSYEQYF
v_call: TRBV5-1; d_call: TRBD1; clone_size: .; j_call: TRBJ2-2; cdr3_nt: TGCGCCAGCAGCCGGGACAGGGCGAACACCGGGGAGCTGTTTTTT; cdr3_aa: CASSRDRANTGELFF
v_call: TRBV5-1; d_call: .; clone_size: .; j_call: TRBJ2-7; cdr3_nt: TGCGCCAGCAGCTTGGAGATAGCGTACTCCTACGAGCAGTACTTC; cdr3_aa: CASSLEIAYSYEQYF
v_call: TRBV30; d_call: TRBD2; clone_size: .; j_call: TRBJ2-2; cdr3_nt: TGTGCCTTGGGACTAGCGGGAGCCGGGGAGCTGTTTTTT; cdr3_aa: CALGLAGAGELFF
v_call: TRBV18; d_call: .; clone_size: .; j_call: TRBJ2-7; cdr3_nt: TGTGCCAGCTCACCCCCGGGACCCGGGGGCGAGCAGTACTTC; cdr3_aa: CASSPPGPGGEQYF
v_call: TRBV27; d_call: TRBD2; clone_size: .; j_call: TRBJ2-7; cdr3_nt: TGTGCCAGCAGACGCAGAGGGGGCCTAGCGGGAGGAACCTACGAGCAGTACTTC; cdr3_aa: CASRRRGGLAGGTYEQYF
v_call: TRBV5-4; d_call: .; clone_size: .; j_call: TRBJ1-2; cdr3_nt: TGTGCCAGCAGCTCAGGGGACACTAACTATGGCTACACCTTC; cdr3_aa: CASSSGDTNYGYTF
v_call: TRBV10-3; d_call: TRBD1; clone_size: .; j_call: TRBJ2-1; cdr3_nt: TGTGCCATCAGTGATCAGGGGGCAGACAATGAGCAGTTCTTC; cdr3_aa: CAISDQGADNEQFF
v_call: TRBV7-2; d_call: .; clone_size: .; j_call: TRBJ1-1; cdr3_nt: TGTGCCAGCACCGCCCGGTATTCGGACACTGAAGCTTTCTTT; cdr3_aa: CASTARYSDTEAFF
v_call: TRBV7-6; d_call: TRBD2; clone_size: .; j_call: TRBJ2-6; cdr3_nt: TGTGCCAGCAGCTTAACCGGGGGGGCCGCTGGGGCCAACGTCCTGACTTTC; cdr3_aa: CASSLTGGAAGANVLTF
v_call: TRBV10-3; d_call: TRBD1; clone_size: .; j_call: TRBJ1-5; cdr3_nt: TGTGCCATCAGTGAGCGGACAGGGGGCTTGCCAAATCAGCCCCAGCATTTT; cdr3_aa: CAISERTGGLPNQPQHF
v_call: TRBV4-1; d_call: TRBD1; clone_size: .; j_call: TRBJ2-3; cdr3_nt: TGCGCCAGCAGCAGACAACAGGGGCAGACAGATACGCAGTATTTT; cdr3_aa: CASSRQQGQTDTQYF
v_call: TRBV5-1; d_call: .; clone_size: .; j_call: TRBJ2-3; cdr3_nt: TGCGCCAGCAGCTTTGGCCTAGATACGCAGTATTTT; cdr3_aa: CASSFGLDTQYF
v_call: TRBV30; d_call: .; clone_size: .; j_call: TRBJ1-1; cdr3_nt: TGTGCCTGGAGTGGACAGTCCAACACTGAAGCTTTCTTT; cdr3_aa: CAWSGQSNTEAFF
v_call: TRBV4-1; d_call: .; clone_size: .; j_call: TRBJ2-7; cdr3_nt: TGCGCCAGCAGCCAAGGGGGACTGGGCTCCTACGAGCAGTACTTC; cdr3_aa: CASSQGGLGSYEQYF
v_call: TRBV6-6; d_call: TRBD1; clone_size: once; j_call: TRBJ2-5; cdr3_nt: TGTGCCAGCAGTAAGACAGGGGAAGAGACCCAGTACTTC; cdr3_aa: CASSKTGEETQYF
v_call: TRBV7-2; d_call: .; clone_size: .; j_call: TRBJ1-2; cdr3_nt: TGTGCCAGCAGGCCCGGGAGCTATGGCTACACCTTC; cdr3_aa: CASRPGSYGYTF
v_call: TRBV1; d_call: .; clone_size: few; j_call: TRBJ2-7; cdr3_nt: TGCACCAGTACCCCTTCCAGCTCCTACGAGCAGTACTTC; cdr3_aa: CTSTPSSSYEQYF
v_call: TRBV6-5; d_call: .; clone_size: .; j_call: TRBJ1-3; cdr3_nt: TGTGCCAGCGGTAACAATCCCTCTGGAGACACCATATATTTT; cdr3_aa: CASGNNPSGDTIYF
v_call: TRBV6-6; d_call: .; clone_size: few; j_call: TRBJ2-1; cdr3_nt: TGTGCCAGCAGTTACTCGTTCGAGCGGAGATACAATGAGCAGTTCTTC; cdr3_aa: CASSYSFERRYNEQFF